This T cell receptor beta chain emerged from a study of CD8+ T cells in alopecia areata. V was cut by 5 bases and J by 3 bases, with 22 bases left in between. CDR3 length: 17 amino acids. Germline CDR1 is LGHNA and CDR2 is YNFKEQ. It was cDNA, reverse transcribed from extracted RNA, that served as the sequencing template. Repertoires were generated with immunoSEQ multiplex PCR, while TCRdb's copy carries only in-frame clones and drops some. The table shows 180,000 or so clones, with more than 45% occurring only once. Specified treatment: oral pan-JAK inhibitor, 5-10 mg twice daily. Source: CD4+ T cells sorted from blood, taken at week 24, from a patient treated with tofacitinib. The sequence came from a human donor with alopecia areata. The V gene is TRBV4-2, the J gene TRBJ2-5; D is perhaps TRBD1 or TRBD2 (5 bases each). Written as DNA, the CDR3 is TGTGCCAGCAGCTTGGTATCGACAGTTCGGGGCGAAGAGACCCAGTACTTC. Translating it yields CASSLVSTVRGEETQYF.